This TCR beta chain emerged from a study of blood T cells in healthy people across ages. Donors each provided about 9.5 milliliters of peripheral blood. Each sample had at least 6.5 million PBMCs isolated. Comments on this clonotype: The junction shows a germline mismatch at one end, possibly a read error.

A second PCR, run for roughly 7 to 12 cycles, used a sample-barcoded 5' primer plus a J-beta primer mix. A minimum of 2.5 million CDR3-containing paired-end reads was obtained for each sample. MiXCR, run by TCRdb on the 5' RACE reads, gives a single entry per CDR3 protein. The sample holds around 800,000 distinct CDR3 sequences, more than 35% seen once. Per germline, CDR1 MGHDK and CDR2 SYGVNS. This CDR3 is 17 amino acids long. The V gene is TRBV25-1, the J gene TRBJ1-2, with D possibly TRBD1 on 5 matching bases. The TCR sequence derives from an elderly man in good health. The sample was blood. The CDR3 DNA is TGCGCCAGCAGTGAATCAGGGTCGCGGGGCCCTATGTTCGGCTACACCTTC. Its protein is CASSESGSRGPMFGYTF.